The sample holds a few counts of the clone carrying this TCR beta chain. Its antigen remains unidentified. The data were taken from a study of vaccination effects on CD4 cells after COVID-19. CD4+ T cell isolation took place after approximately 11 days of culture. Participants received two doses of either the BNT162b2 or mRNA-1273 vaccine. Half of the medium was exchanged for IL-2 medium on both days 3 and 7. This CDR3 is built from 16 residues. V lost 3 bases and J 7 bases, leaving 16 bases between the germline ends. CDR1 is MNHEY and CDR2 is SVGAGI in the germline V gene. Measured with immunoSEQ multiplex PCR; TCRdb has only the in-frame clones, and not every one. The table lists tens of thousands of clones, around 71% of them singletons.

Here the sequenced sample was CD4+ T cells from PBMCs cultured without peptide, taken after COVID-19 vaccination. This TCR was sampled from a human donor who received a COVID-19 vaccine. The chain couples TRBV6-5 to TRBJ1-6; tentative D call: TRBD1 (5 bases). CDR3 nucleotides: TGTGCCAGCAGTTATTCATCCAGGGCCTTAAATTCACCCCTCCACTTT. It encodes CASSYSSRALNSPLHF.